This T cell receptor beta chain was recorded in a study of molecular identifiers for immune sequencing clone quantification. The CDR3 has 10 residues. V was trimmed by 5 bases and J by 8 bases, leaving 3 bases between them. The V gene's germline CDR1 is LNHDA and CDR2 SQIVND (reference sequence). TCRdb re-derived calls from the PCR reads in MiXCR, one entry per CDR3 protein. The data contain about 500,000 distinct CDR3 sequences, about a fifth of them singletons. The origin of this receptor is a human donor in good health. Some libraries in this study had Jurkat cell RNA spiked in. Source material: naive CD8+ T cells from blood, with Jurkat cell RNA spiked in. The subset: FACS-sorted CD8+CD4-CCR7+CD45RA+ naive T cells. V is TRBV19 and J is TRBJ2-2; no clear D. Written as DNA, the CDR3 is TGTGCCAGTAGTCGTGGGGAGCTGTTTTTT. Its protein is CASSRGELFF.